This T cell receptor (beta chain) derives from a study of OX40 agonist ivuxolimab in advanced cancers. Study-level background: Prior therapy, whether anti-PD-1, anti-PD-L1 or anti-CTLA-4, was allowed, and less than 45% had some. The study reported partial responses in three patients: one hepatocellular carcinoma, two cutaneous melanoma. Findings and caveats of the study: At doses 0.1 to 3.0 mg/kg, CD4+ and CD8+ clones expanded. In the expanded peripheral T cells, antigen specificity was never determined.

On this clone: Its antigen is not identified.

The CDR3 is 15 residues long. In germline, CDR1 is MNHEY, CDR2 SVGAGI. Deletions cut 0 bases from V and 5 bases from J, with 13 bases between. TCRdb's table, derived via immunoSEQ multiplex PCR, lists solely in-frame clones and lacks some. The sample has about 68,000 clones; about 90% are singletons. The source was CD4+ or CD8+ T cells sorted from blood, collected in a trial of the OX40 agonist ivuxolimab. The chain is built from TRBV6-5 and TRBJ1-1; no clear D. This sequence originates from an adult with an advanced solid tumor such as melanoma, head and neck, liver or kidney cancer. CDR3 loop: CASSYSDPRETEAFF. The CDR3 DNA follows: TGTGCCAGCAGTTACTCCGATCCCCGGGAAACTGAAGCTTTCTTT.